The rows below give T cell receptor beta chains drawn from one sample of a study of tumor-infiltrating lymphocytes in primary liver carcinoma. In TCRdb, the multiplex PCR reads were re-called with MiXCR into one record per CDR3 protein. The table includes about 330,000 distinct CDR3 sequences, less than 65% detected once. Material: peripheral blood. These receptors were taken from a man between 35 and 55 years old with primary liver carcinoma and hepatitis B virus infection. Both conserved end residues are part of each CDR3. Fields, in order: clone size, D gene, V gene, J gene, CDR3 DNA, CDR3 protein. D genes are given only for firm matches. Only some rows state a clone size, as once, few, many or a class for expanded clones.

abundance: .; d_gene: .; v_gene: TRBV5-6; j_gene: TRBJ1-2; CDR3nt: TGTGCCAGCAGCTTGGAAACAGGGTACGGAGGCTACACCTTC; CDR3aa: CASSLETGYGGYTF
abundance: many; d_gene: TRBD1; v_gene: TRBV6-5; j_gene: TRBJ2-1; CDR3nt: TGTGCCAGCAGTTACTCGACAGGGTTGGACAATGAGCAGTTCTTC; CDR3aa: CASSYSTGLDNEQFF
abundance: many; d_gene: .; v_gene: TRBV6-2/TRBV6-3; j_gene: TRBJ1-5; CDR3nt: TGTGCCAGCAGTCACCCTGGGTCGGGCCAGCCCCAGCATTTT; CDR3aa: CASSHPGSGQPQHF
abundance: many; d_gene: .; v_gene: TRBV11-2; j_gene: TRBJ2-7; CDR3nt: TGTGCCAGCAGCTTCGGGGGCTCCTACGAGCAGTACTTC; CDR3aa: CASSFGGSYEQYF
abundance: .; d_gene: .; v_gene: TRBV14; j_gene: TRBJ1-3; CDR3nt: TGTGTCAGCAGCCTTCCCGCGATTGGAAACACCATATATTTT; CDR3aa: CVSSLPAIGNTIYF
abundance: .; d_gene: TRBD1; v_gene: TRBV12-3/TRBV12-4; j_gene: TRBJ2-2; CDR3nt: TGTGCCAGCAGTCCCCCCGGGACAGCCGGGGAGCTGTTTTTT; CDR3aa: CASSPPGTAGELFF
abundance: .; d_gene: TRBD2; v_gene: TRBV11-2; j_gene: TRBJ2-7; CDR3nt: TGTGCCAGCGGCCCGGGGCTAGCGGACAATGAGCAGTACTTC; CDR3aa: CASGPGLADNEQYF
abundance: many; d_gene: .; v_gene: TRBV11-2; j_gene: TRBJ1-3; CDR3nt: TGTGCCAGCAGCTCTCGGACAGAACTTTTGAACACCATATATTTT; CDR3aa: CASSSRTELLNTIYF
abundance: .; d_gene: .; v_gene: TRBV5-1; j_gene: TRBJ1-6; CDR3nt: TGCGCCAGCAGCTTGGGTCGGAATAATTCACCCCTCCACTTT; CDR3aa: CASSLGRNNSPLHF
abundance: .; d_gene: .; v_gene: TRBV7-9; j_gene: TRBJ1-2; CDR3nt: TGTGCCATCAGCACCGAACAGCCCTATGGCTACACATTC; CDR3aa: CAISTEQPYGYTF
abundance: .; d_gene: .; v_gene: TRBV11-3; j_gene: TRBJ2-1; CDR3nt: TGTGCCAGCAGCCCGACTTACAATAAGCAGTTCTTC; CDR3aa: CASSPTYNKQFF
abundance: once; d_gene: .; v_gene: TRBV6-2/TRBV6-3; j_gene: TRBJ1-4; CDR3nt: TGTGTCAGCATGACAGGACCGAATGAAAAACTGTTTTTT; CDR3aa: CVSMTGPNEKLFF
abundance: few; d_gene: .; v_gene: TRBV6-5; j_gene: TRBJ2-3; CDR3nt: TGTGCCAGCAGACAAGGGACATTCACAGATACGCAGTATTTT; CDR3aa: CASRQGTFTDTQYF
abundance: .; d_gene: .; v_gene: TRBV5-1; j_gene: TRBJ2-5; CDR3nt: TGCGCCAGCAGCTACGGGAATTCGGGAGAGACCCAGTACTTC; CDR3aa: CASSYGNSGETQYF
abundance: .; d_gene: TRBD1; v_gene: TRBV6-2/TRBV6-3; j_gene: TRBJ2-3; CDR3nt: TGTGCCAGCAGTTACGGACAGGGAAGCACAGATACGCAGTATTTT; CDR3aa: CASSYGQGSTDTQYF
abundance: once; d_gene: .; v_gene: TRBV11-2; j_gene: TRBJ2-1; CDR3nt: TGTGCCAGCAGCATTGACGGAGCTTCCTATGAGCAGTTCTTC; CDR3aa: CASSIDGASYEQFF
abundance: .; d_gene: .; v_gene: TRBV11-2; j_gene: TRBJ2-6; CDR3nt: TGTGCCAGCAGTACAGAATCTGGGGCCAACGTCCTGACTTTC; CDR3aa: CASSTESGANVLTF
abundance: few; d_gene: TRBD2; v_gene: TRBV11-2; j_gene: TRBJ2-1; CDR3nt: TGTGTCAGCAGTCCGATCAAGGGACTAGCAGGAGAGAATGAGCAGTTCTTC; CDR3aa: CVSSPIKGLAGENEQFF
abundance: .; d_gene: TRBD1; v_gene: TRBV11-2; j_gene: TRBJ1-4; CDR3nt: TGTGCCAGCAGCTTAATTGAGGGACAGGGGATCGGCGAAAAACTGATTTTT; CDR3aa: CASSLIEGQGIGEKLIF
abundance: .; d_gene: TRBD2; v_gene: TRBV4-2; j_gene: TRBJ2-1; CDR3nt: TGTGCCGGCAGCCAACACCCGGGACTAGTGGACAATGAGCAGTTCTTC; CDR3aa: CAGSQHPGLVDNEQFF
abundance: medium-sized; d_gene: .; v_gene: TRBV11-2; j_gene: TRBJ2-1; CDR3nt: TGTGCCAGCAGCTTTCGCGGGAACTACAATGAGCAGTTCTTC; CDR3aa: CASSFRGNYNEQFF
abundance: .; d_gene: .; v_gene: TRBV5-6; j_gene: TRBJ2-4; CDR3nt: TGTGCCAGCAGCTTGGGGCGACGGGGGGCCAAAAACATTCAGTACTTC; CDR3aa: CASSLGRRGAKNIQYF
abundance: .; d_gene: .; v_gene: TRBV6-5; j_gene: TRBJ1-1; CDR3nt: TGTGCCAGCAGTTGCTCGGGGGTCGGCCGTGGTGAAGCTTTCTTT; CDR3aa: CASSCSGVGRGEAFF
abundance: .; d_gene: .; v_gene: TRBV29-1; j_gene: TRBJ2-7; CDR3nt: TGCGGCGATCTGGACGGGTCCTACGAGCAGTACTTC; CDR3aa: CGDLDGSYEQYF
abundance: .; d_gene: .; v_gene: TRBV6-5; j_gene: TRBJ2-3; CDR3nt: TGCGCCAGCAGACTCCATAGCACAGATACGCAGTATTTT; CDR3aa: CASRLHSTDTQYF
abundance: once; d_gene: TRBD1; v_gene: TRBV10-3; j_gene: TRBJ2-5; CDR3nt: TGTGCCATCAGTGGCGGGACAGGGGGTCAAGAGACCCTGTACTTC; CDR3aa: CAISGGTGGQETLYF
abundance: .; d_gene: .; v_gene: TRBV12-3/TRBV12-4; j_gene: TRBJ1-2; CDR3nt: TGTGCCAGCAGTCCCCTTGGACTGTCAGCTAACTATGGCTACACCTTC; CDR3aa: CASSPLGLSANYGYTF
abundance: .; d_gene: .; v_gene: TRBV10-2; j_gene: TRBJ2-7; CDR3nt: TGCGCCAGCGATGATGTGGGAGGTAACCACGAGCAGTACTTC; CDR3aa: CASDDVGGNHEQYF
abundance: .; d_gene: TRBD1; v_gene: TRBV6-1; j_gene: TRBJ1-1; CDR3nt: TGTGCCAGCAGGGGCGCAGGGGGTTATGAAGCTTTCTTT; CDR3aa: CASRGAGGYEAFF
abundance: .; d_gene: TRBD2; v_gene: TRBV11-2; j_gene: TRBJ2-1; CDR3nt: TGTGCCAGCAGCTTTGGGACTAGCAGGTGGGATGAGCAGTTCTTT; CDR3aa: CASSFGTSRWDEQFF
abundance: .; d_gene: .; v_gene: TRBV6-1; j_gene: TRBJ2-5; CDR3nt: TGTGCCAGCAGTGTGACAGTCAGCAAAGGGACCCAGTACTTC; CDR3aa: CASSVTVSKGTQYF
abundance: .; d_gene: .; v_gene: TRBV7-9; j_gene: TRBJ1-4; CDR3nt: TGTGCCAGCAGGCCCAGATTGAATGAAAAACTGTTTTTT; CDR3aa: CASRPRLNEKLFF
abundance: .; d_gene: TRBD2; v_gene: TRBV5-1; j_gene: TRBJ2-7; CDR3nt: TGCGCCAGCAGCTGGGATCCGCGGGAGTCTGGCGAGCAGTACTTC; CDR3aa: CASSWDPRESGEQYF
abundance: .; d_gene: .; v_gene: TRBV10-3; j_gene: TRBJ2-7; CDR3nt: TGTGCCATCAGTGAAAGTTGGCGGGCCTACGAGCAGTACTTC; CDR3aa: CAISESWRAYEQYF
abundance: .; d_gene: .; v_gene: TRBV5-1; j_gene: TRBJ1-1; CDR3nt: TGCGCCAGCAGCAAAAACCCGGGGCAGTCTGAAGCTTTCTTT; CDR3aa: CASSKNPGQSEAFF
abundance: .; d_gene: TRBD1; v_gene: TRBV27; j_gene: TRBJ1-5; CDR3nt: TGTGCCAGCAGTTCATGGACAGGGGAAAATCAGCCCCAGCATTTT; CDR3aa: CASSSWTGENQPQHF
abundance: .; d_gene: .; v_gene: TRBV4-1; j_gene: TRBJ2-6; CDR3nt: TGCGCCAGCAGCCAAGTTTTTACCGGGATCTCTGGGGCCAACGTCCTGACTTTC; CDR3aa: CASSQVFTGISGANVLTF
abundance: .; d_gene: .; v_gene: TRBV7-9; j_gene: TRBJ2-5; CDR3nt: TGTGCCAGCAGCTTAGCACGGGGGAGGTTCGGGGAGACCCAGTACTTC; CDR3aa: CASSLARGRFGETQYF
abundance: .; d_gene: TRBD2; v_gene: TRBV27; j_gene: TRBJ2-3; CDR3nt: TGTGCCAGCAGTCAAAGGGGACTAGCGGGAATGAATACGCAGTATTTT; CDR3aa: CASSQRGLAGMNTQYF
abundance: few; d_gene: .; v_gene: TRBV5-5; j_gene: TRBJ2-7; CDR3nt: TGTGCCAGCAGCCCCGACCCATCTAGCCGAGGGGGGGAGCAGTACTTC; CDR3aa: CASSPDPSSRGGEQYF
abundance: many; d_gene: TRBD2; v_gene: TRBV4-3; j_gene: TRBJ2-7; CDR3nt: TGCGCCAGCAGCCAAGGGACTAGAGATATCGAGCAGTACTTC; CDR3aa: CASSQGTRDIEQYF
abundance: .; d_gene: .; v_gene: TRBV11-2; j_gene: TRBJ1-2; CDR3nt: TGTTCCAGCAGCTCCCAAGACTATGGCTACAACTTC; CDR3aa: CSSSSQDYGYNF
abundance: many; d_gene: .; v_gene: TRBV12-2; j_gene: TRBJ2-3; CDR3nt: TGTGCAAGTCGCCACGGGGATACGCAGTATTTT; CDR3aa: CASRHGDTQYF
abundance: .; d_gene: .; v_gene: TRBV14; j_gene: TRBJ1-1; CDR3nt: TGTGCCTGCAACCGACTGAACACTGAAGCTTTCTTT; CDR3aa: CACNRLNTEAFF
abundance: .; d_gene: .; v_gene: TRBV30; j_gene: TRBJ1-1; CDR3nt: TGTGCCTGGAGTTCGGACGTGAACACTGAAGCTTTCTTT; CDR3aa: CAWSSDVNTEAFF
abundance: .; d_gene: .; v_gene: TRBV7-9; j_gene: TRBJ2-1; CDR3nt: TGTGCCAGCAGCTTAGGACATCTCAAGTTCTTC; CDR3aa: CASSLGHLKFF
abundance: .; d_gene: .; v_gene: TRBV21-1; j_gene: TRBJ1-1; CDR3nt: TGTGCCAGCAGGCTCGGGACACCGTTCATGAACACTGAAGCTTTCTTT; CDR3aa: CASRLGTPFMNTEAFF
abundance: many; d_gene: .; v_gene: TRBV6-5; j_gene: TRBJ1-1; CDR3nt: TGTGCCAGCAGTATCTCCGGGGGTGAAGCTTTCTTT; CDR3aa: CASSISGGEAFF
abundance: .; d_gene: TRBD2; v_gene: TRBV14; j_gene: TRBJ2-5; CDR3nt: TGTGCCAGGGTTAGCGGGAGAAGAGTAGAGACCCAGTACTTC; CDR3aa: CARVSGRRVETQYF
abundance: .; d_gene: .; v_gene: TRBV4-2; j_gene: TRBJ1-1; CDR3nt: TGTGCCAATAGCCCTTTAGACAGTAACATTGAAGCTTTCTTT; CDR3aa: CANSPLDSNIEAFF
abundance: few; d_gene: TRBD2; v_gene: TRBV30; j_gene: TRBJ2-3; CDR3nt: TGTGCCTGGAGTGCCGGGACTAGCGGGTTCACAGATACGCAGTATTTT; CDR3aa: CAWSAGTSGFTDTQYF
abundance: many; d_gene: .; v_gene: TRBV6-5; j_gene: TRBJ1-1; CDR3nt: TGTGCCAGCAGTTACGCTGGGGGGCGGGCTGAAGCTTTCTTT; CDR3aa: CASSYAGGRAEAFF
abundance: once; d_gene: .; v_gene: TRBV5-1; j_gene: TRBJ2-5; CDR3nt: TGCGCCAGCAATAGAGCAAAAGAGACCCAGTACTTC; CDR3aa: CASNRAKETQYF
abundance: few; d_gene: .; v_gene: TRBV4-1; j_gene: TRBJ2-5; CDR3nt: TGCGCCAGCAGCCAAGATGGGGACCTGAGGGAGACCCAGTACTTC; CDR3aa: CASSQDGDLRETQYF
abundance: .; d_gene: .; v_gene: TRBV11-2; j_gene: TRBJ2-7; CDR3nt: TGTGCCAGCAGCTTAGAGCCACAGGGACCAAGGTTCGAGCAGTACTTC; CDR3aa: CASSLEPQGPRFEQYF
abundance: many; d_gene: TRBD1; v_gene: TRBV12-3/TRBV12-4; j_gene: TRBJ2-7; CDR3nt: TGTGCCAGCAGTTACAGGGGCTCCGAGCAGTACTTC; CDR3aa: CASSYRGSEQYF
abundance: .; d_gene: .; v_gene: TRBV29-1; j_gene: TRBJ2-1; CDR3nt: TGCAGCGTTCCTACTGACAGCTATAATGAGCAGTTCTTC; CDR3aa: CSVPTDSYNEQFF
abundance: .; d_gene: TRBD1; v_gene: TRBV5-1; j_gene: TRBJ1-2; CDR3nt: TGCGCCAGCAGCTTGGGGAGGGCGACAGGGGGCTATGGCTACACCTTC; CDR3aa: CASSLGRATGGYGYTF
abundance: .; d_gene: .; v_gene: TRBV11-2; j_gene: TRBJ2-5; CDR3nt: TGTGCCTGTCGACTTGCCGGCTTCCAAGAGATCCAGTACTTC; CDR3aa: CACRLAGFQEIQYF